This T cell receptor beta chain was captured in a study of early T cells in non-severe SARS-CoV-2 infection. Regarding the study as a whole: Anti-spike CD8 specificities were favored by VDJdb matching, whose results missed private and CD4 specificities.

TCRdb used MiXCR to reprocess the 5' RACE reads, holding one entry per CDR3 protein. The data contain some 81,000 distinct CDR3 sequences, roughly 16% of them singletons. The CDR3 sequence is 16 residues long. J was trimmed by 3 bases and V by 10 bases; bases with no gene match: 15. Germline V gene lookup returns CDR1 LNHDA and CDR2 SQIVND (reference sequence). This clonotype came up a few times. The antigen is not known. The V and J genes are TRBV19 and TRBJ1-5; 7 bases map to TRBD1. Sequenced input: whole blood. The receptor comes from an adult who was a healthcare worker with PCR-confirmed SARS-CoV-2 infection or an uninfected control (not recorded which). Here the CDR3 reads CATDVWGTEDNQPQHF. CDR3 DNA sequence: TGTGCCACTGATGTATGGGGGACAGAAGACAATCAGCCCCAGCATTTT.